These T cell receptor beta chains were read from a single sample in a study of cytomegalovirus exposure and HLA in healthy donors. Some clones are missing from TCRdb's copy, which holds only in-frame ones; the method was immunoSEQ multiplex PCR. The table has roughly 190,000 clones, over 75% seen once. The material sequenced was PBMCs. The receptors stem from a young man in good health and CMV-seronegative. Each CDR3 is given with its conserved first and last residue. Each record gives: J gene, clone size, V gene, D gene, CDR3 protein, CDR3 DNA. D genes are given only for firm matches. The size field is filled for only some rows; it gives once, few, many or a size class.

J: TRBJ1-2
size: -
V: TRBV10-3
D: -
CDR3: CAISGGSRGYTF
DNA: TGTGCCATCAGTGGAGGCTCAAGGGGCTACACCTTC

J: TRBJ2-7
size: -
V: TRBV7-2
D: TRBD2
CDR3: CASSLASGAYEQYF
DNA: TGTGCCAGCAGCTTGGCTAGCGGGGCCTACGAGCAGTACTTC

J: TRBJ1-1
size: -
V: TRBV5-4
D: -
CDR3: CASSLQGVTTEAFF
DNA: TGTGCCAGCAGCTTGCAAGGGGTAACAACTGAAGCTTTCTTT

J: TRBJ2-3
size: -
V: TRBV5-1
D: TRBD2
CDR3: CASSLLGSGGGDTQYF
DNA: TGCGCCAGCAGCTTGCTCGGTAGCGGGGGCGGGGATACGCAGTATTTT

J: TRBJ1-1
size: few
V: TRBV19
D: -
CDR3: CASKDRNTEAFF
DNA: TGTGCCAGTAAGGACAGGAACACTGAAGCTTTCTTT

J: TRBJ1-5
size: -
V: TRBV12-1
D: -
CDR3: CASSLTRDRVFRFSNQPQHF
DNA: TGTGCCAGCAGCTTGACCCGGGACAGGGTTTTTCGTTTTAGCAATCAGCCCCAGCATTTT

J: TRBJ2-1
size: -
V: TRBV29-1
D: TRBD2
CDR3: CSVDSGGAHNEQFF
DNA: TGCAGCGTTGATAGCGGGGGGGCACACAATGAGCAGTTCTTC

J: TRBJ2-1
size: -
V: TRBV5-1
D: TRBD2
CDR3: CASSSSTSGAANEQFF
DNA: TGCGCCAGCAGCTCGAGCACTAGCGGGGCTGCCAATGAGCAGTTCTTC

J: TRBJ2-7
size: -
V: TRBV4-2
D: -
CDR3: CASPVLTGSSYEQYF
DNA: TGTGCCAGCCCTGTGCTGACGGGGAGCTCCTACGAGCAGTACTTC

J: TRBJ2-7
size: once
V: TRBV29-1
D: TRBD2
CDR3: CSVEVGAGEQYF
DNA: TGCAGCGTTGAAGTTGGAGCGGGGGAGCAGTACTTC

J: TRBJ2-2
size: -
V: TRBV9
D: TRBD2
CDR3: CASSVSAGALSGELFF
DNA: TGTGCCAGCAGCGTATCGGCGGGAGCTTTAAGCGGGGAGCTGTTTTTC

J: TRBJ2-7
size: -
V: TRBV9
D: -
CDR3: CASSVTSGTVYEQYF
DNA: TGTGCCAGCAGCGTTACTTCCGGGACTGTGTACGAGCAGTACTTC

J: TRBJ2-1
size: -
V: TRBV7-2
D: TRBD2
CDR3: CASSLASGGGYNEQFF
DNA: TGTGCCAGCAGCTTAGCGAGCGGGGGTGGTTACAATGAGCAGTTCTTC

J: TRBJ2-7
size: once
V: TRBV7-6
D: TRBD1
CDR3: CASSRQGAYEQYF
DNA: TGTGCCAGCTCCCGACAGGGGGCCTACGAGCAGTACTTC

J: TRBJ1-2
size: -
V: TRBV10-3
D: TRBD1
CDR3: CAISETGQVYGYTF
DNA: TGTGCCATCAGTGAGACGGGACAGGTTTATGGCTACACCTTC

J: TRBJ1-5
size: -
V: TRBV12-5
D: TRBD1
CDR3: CASGDTGVQPQHF
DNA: TGTGCTAGTGGTGACACAGGGGTTCAGCCCCAGCATTTT

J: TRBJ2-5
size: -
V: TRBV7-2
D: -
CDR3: CASSPQNMVQETQYF
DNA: TGTGCCAGCAGCCCACAAAACATGGTCCAAGAGACCCAGTACTTC

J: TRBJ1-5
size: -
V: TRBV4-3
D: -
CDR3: CASSQVQGDQPQHF
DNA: TGCGCCAGCAGCCAAGTACAGGGTGATCAGCCCCAGCATTTT

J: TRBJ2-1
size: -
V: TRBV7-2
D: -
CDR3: CASSLSINSREQFF
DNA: TGTGCCAGCAGCTTATCCATAAATAGTCGTGAGCAGTTCTTC

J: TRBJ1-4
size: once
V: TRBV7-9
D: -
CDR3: CSSSLSGGVGEKLFF
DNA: TGTTCCAGCAGCTTATCGGGGGGAGTAGGTGAAAAACTGTTTTTT

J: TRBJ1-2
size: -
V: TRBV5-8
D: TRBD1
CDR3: CASSPRTGRYGYTF
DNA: TGTGCCAGCAGCCCGAGGACAGGGCGCTATGGCTACACCTTC

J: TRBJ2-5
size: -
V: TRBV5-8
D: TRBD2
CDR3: CASSLGSGRWETQYF
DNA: TGTGCCAGCAGCTTGGGGAGCGGGAGGTGGGAGACCCAGTACTTC

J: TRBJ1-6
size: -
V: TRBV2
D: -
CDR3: CASSEETGLGSPLHF
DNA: TGTGCCAGCAGTGAAGAAACAGGTTTGGGCTCACCCCTCCACTTT

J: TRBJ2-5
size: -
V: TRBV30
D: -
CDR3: CAWNYDSVQETQYF
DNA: TGTGCCTGGAACTATGACAGTGTCCAAGAGACCCAGTACTTC

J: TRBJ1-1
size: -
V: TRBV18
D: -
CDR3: CASSGQKNTEAFF
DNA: TGTGCCAGCTCAGGACAGAAGAACACTGAAGCTTTCTTT

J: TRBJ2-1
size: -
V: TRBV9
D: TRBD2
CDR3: CASSVVGTSGSSYNEQFF
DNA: TGTGCCAGCAGCGTAGTGGGGACTAGCGGGAGCTCCTACAATGAGCAGTTCTTC

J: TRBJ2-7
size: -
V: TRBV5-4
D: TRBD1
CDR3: CASSLGGGGTGYEQYF
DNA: TGTGCCAGCAGCTTGGGGGGGGGCGGGACAGGGTACGAGCAGTACTTC

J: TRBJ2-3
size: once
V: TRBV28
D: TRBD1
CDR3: CASSPDRVQDTQYF
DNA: TGTGCCAGCAGTCCCGACAGGGTGCAAGATACGCAGTATTTT

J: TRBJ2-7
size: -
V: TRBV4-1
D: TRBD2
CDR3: CASSQSQGGFGEQYF
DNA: TGCGCCAGCAGCCAAAGTCAGGGAGGGTTCGGCGAGCAGTACTTC

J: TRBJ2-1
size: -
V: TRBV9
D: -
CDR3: CASSDIARPTYNEQFF
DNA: TGTGCCAGCAGCGACATAGCGCGGCCCACCTACAATGAGCAGTTCTTC

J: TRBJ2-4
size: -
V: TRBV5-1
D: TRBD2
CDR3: CASSMGFSGVAKNIQYF
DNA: TGCGCCAGCAGCATGGGCTTTAGCGGGGTAGCCAAAAACATTCAGTACTTC

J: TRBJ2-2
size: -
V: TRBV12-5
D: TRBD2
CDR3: CASGLVRSSGYTGELFF
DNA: TGTGCTAGTGGTTTGGTACGTTCTAGCGGGTACACCGGGGAGCTGTTTTTT

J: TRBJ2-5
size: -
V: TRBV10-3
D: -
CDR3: CATEDPPSGETQYF
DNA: TGTGCCACTGAAGACCCACCCTCGGGGGAGACCCAGTACTTC

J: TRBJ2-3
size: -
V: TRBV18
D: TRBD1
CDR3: CASSPRTGGTDTQYF
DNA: TGTGCCAGCTCACCGCGGACAGGGGGCACAGATACGCAGTATTTT

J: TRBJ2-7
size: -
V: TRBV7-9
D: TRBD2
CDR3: CASSLKPSGGFYEQYF
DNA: TGTGCCAGCAGCTTAAAGCCTAGCGGGGGATTTTACGAGCAGTACTTC

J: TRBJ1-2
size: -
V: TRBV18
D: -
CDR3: CASSLGKRENGYTF
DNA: TGTGCCAGCTCACTGGGGAAGAGGGAAAATGGCTACACCTTC

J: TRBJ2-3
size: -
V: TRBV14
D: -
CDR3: CASSPRFMTDTQYF
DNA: TGTGCCAGCAGCCCCAGATTTATGACAGATACGCAGTATTTT

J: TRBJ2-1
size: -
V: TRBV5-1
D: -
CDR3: CASSLDSSEQFF
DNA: TGCGCCAGCAGCTTGGATTCGAGTGAGCAGTTCTTC

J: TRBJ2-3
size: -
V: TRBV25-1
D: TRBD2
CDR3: CASRTSRADTQYF
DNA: TGTGCCAGCAGGACTAGCAGGGCAGATACGCAGTATTTT

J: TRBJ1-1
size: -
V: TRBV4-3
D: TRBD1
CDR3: CASTGTGGNTEAFF
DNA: TGCGCCAGCACCGGGACAGGGGGGAACACTGAAGCTTTCTTT

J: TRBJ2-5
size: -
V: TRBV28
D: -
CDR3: CASSLVEGAETQYF
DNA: TGTGCCAGCAGTTTGGTGGAGGGGGCTGAGACCCAGTACTTC

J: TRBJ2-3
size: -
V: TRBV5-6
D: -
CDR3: CASSQQGSTDTQYF
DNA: TGTGCCAGCAGCCAACAGGGTAGTACAGATACGCAGTATTTT

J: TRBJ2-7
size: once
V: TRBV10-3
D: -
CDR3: CAISEEGGSGYIYEQYF
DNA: TGTGCCATCAGTGAAGAGGGGGGTAGCGGGTATATCTACGAGCAGTACTTC

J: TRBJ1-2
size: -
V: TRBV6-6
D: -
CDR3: CASSYSINYGYTF
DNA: TGTGCCAGCAGTTACTCTATTAACTATGGCTACACCTTC

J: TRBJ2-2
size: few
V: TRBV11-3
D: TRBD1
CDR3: CASSPHTGVAYTGELFF
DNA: TGTGCCAGCAGTCCGCATACAGGGGTTGCGTACACCGGGGAGCTGTTTTTT

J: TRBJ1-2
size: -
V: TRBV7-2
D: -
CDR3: CASSPSQGNYGYTF
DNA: TGTGCCAGCAGCCCGTCCCAGGGGAACTATGGCTACACCTTC

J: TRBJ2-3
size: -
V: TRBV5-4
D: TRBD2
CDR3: CASRPTIAGGTDTQYF
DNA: TGTGCCAGCCGTCCTACTATAGCGGGGGGCACAGATACGCAGTATTTT

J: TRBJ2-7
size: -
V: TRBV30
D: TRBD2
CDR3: CAWGEGGTSLTKSPYEQYF
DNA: TGTGCCTGGGGAGAGGGGGGGACTAGCCTAACAAAAAGCCCCTACGAGCAGTACTTC

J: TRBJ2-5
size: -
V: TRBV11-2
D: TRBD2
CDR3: CASSLQPTLAGRLSETQYF
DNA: TGTGCCAGCAGCTTACAACCAACCCTAGCGGGACGTCTTTCAGAGACCCAGTACTTC

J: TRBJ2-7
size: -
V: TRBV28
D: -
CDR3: CASSYPRGASYEQYF
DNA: TGTGCCAGCAGTTACCCCAGGGGGGCGTCTTACGAGCAGTACTTC

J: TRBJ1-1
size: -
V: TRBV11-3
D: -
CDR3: CASSPSGDHWTEAFF
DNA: TGTGCCAGCAGCCCATCGGGGGACCACTGGACTGAAGCTTTCTTT

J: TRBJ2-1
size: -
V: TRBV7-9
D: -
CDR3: CASSGAAFRSSYNEQFF
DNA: TGTGCCAGCAGCGGAGCCGCCTTTAGGAGCTCCTACAATGAGCAGTTCTTC

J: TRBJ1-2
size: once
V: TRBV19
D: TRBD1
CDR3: CASSITGGYGYTF
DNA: TGTGCCAGTAGTATTACAGGGGGATATGGCTACACCTTC

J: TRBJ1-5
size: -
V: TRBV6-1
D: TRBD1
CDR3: CASTGSGGGQPQHF
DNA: TGTGCCAGCACTGGGTCAGGGGGCGGCCAGCCCCAGCATTTT